This T cell receptor beta chain was identified during a study of identical twins. This clonotype turned up a few times. TCRdb fed the 5' RACE reads into MiXCR, producing one record per CDR3 protein. This table holds more than 400,000 distinct CDR3 sequences, approximately 14% found once. This sample also belongs to another study, concerning yellow fever vaccine responses in identical twins.

This clonotype was obtained from a woman younger than 35 in good health. The sample consisted of CD4+ T cells sorted from blood.

CDR3 nucleotides: TGCAGTGCTAATAACCCAGAGAACTATGGCTACACCTTC. It is translated as CSANNPENYGYTF. The genes are TRBV20-1 and TRBJ1-2; D not certain. Germline CDR1 is DFQATT and CDR2 is SNEGSKA (reference sequence). The CDR3 totals 13 residues. Trimming removed 4 bases from V and 2 bases from J, with 11 bases in between.